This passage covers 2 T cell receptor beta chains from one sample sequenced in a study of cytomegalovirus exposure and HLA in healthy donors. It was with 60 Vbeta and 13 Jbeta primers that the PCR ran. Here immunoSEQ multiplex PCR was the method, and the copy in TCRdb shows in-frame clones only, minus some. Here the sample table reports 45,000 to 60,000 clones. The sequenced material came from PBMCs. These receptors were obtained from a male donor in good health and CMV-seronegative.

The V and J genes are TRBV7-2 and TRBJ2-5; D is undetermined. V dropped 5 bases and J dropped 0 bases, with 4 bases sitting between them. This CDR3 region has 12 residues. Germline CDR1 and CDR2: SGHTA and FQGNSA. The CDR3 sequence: CASSTYQETQYF. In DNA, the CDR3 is TGTGCCAGCAGCACATACCAAGAGACCCAGTACTTC.

This CDR3 is CASGQGVYEQYF. The CDR3 region has the DNA TGTGCCTCGGGACAGGGGGTTTACGAGCAGTACTTC. This sequence joins TRBV6-1 and TRBJ2-7; the match to TRBD1 covers 11 bases. Germline-derived CDR1 and CDR2 are MNHNS and SASEGT. Germline trimming cut 11 bases from V and 4 bases from J; bases unmatched to any gene: 4. The CDR3 has 12 residues.